This TCR beta chain was captured by sequencing in a study of prognosis after radiotherapy for stage I lung cancer. The CDR3 is made up of 16 amino acids. V was clipped by 10 bases and J by 3 bases; unmatched bases: 13. Germline V gives CDR1 ENHRY, CDR2 SYGVKD. Findings and caveats of the study: Patients developing distant metastases showed lower Shannon entropy after stereotactic body radiation therapy.

Notes on this clonotype: Antigen: not known.

Amplicons of TCR beta CDR3 were generated from genomic DNA by two-round multiplex PCR. Round-one PCR had primers specific to each TRBV and TRBJ gene. Each CDR3 protein gets one entry after TCRdb re-called the multiplex PCR reads with MiXCR. The sample carries around 20,000 distinct CDR3 sequences, around two fifths recorded once. V is TRBV10-3 and J is TRBJ2-3; 10 bases align to TRBD2. The sequence was collected from a donor at least 50 years old with non-small cell lung cancer. The starting material was PBMCs, obtained before or after stereotactic body radiation therapy (not recorded which). The CDR3 coding sequence is TGTGCCACCCGCTCCGGACTAGCGGTGCCTACAGATACGCAGTATTTT. This translates into CATRSGLAVPTDTQYF.